Following are 28 T cell receptor beta chains from one sample sequenced in a study of blood T cell repertoires in COVID-19. TCRdb keeps only in-frame clones here, not all; method: immunoSEQ multiplex PCR. The repertoire holds about 430,000 clones, with 88% as singletons. Sequenced: PBMCs or T cells enriched from blood (not recorded which). The receptors come from a woman between 18 and 30 years old who had been exposed to COVID-19.

V and J are TRBV27 and TRBJ2-3; 12 positions match TRBD2. The CDR3 extends over 15 amino acids. Per germline, CDR1 MNHEY and CDR2 SMNVEV (reference sequence). V gave up 4 bases and J gave up 1 base; unmatched junction bases: 0. The CDR3 sequence: CASSWTSGGTDTQYF. CDR3 nucleotides: TGTGCCAGCAGTTGGACTAGCGGGGGCACAGATACGCAGTATTTT.

For this clone: Germline is not matched at one junction end, which may reflect a read error. The CDR3: CASSSGTDGRRDDF. The CDR3 nucleotides are TGTGCCAGCAGCTCCGGGACGGATGGCCGGCGGGATGACTTC. The chain carries TRBV7-8 and TRBJ2-5, with D perhaps TRBD2 (6 bases). In germline, CDR1 is SGHVS, CDR2 FQNEAQ. The CDR3 loop spans 14 amino acids.

V and J are TRBV4-3 and TRBJ1-4; 11 bases line up with TRBD1. Germline trimming cut 0 bases from V and 7 bases from J; bases unmatched to any gene: 4. Germline-derived CDR1 and CDR2 are LGHNA and YSLEER. The CDR3 runs 16 residues. The CDR3: CASSQDLGQGGEKLFF. For the CDR3, the DNA is TGCGCCAGCAGCCAAGATTTGGGACAGGGGGGTGAAAAACTGTTTTTT.

The chain links TRBV7-9 to TRBJ1-5; 8 bases are a match to TRBD1. V shed 4 bases and J 6 bases; nucleotides not matched to a gene: 8. CDR1 is SEHNR, CDR2 FQNEAQ, per germline (reference sequence). The CDR3 extends over 15 amino acids. CDR3 protein: CASSSYGQGGQPQHF. The CDR3 DNA reads as TGTGCCAGCAGCTCCTACGGACAGGGCGGTCAGCCCCAGCATTTT.

The rearrangement joins TRBV7-9 to TRBJ1-1; TRBD1 agrees at 8 bases. The CDR3 consists of 13 residues. Per germline, CDR1 SEHNR and CDR2 FQNEAQ (reference sequence). The junction had 7 bases not matched to a gene; V was cut back by 7 bases and J by 6 bases. CDR3 loop: CASTTRGLAEAFF. The CDR3 nucleotides are TGTGCCAGCACAACCAGGGGGCTGGCTGAAGCTTTCTTT.

The chain is built from TRBV28 and TRBJ2-7, with 11 positions matching TRBD1. CDR1 is MDHEN, CDR2 SYDVKM, per germline. Germline trimming cut 2 bases from V and 4 bases from J; bases unmatched to any gene: 4. The CDR3 is 15 amino acids. CDR3 loop: CASSLRGTGGYEQYF. The CDR3 nucleotides read TGTGCCAGCAGTTTAAGAGGGACAGGGGGATACGAGCAGTACTTC. Variable domain in full (rest from reference TRBV28 and TRBJ2-7): DVKVTQSSRYLVKRTGEKVFLECVQDMDHENMFWYRQDPGLGLRLIYFSYDVKMKEKGDIPEGYSVSREKKERFSLILESASTNQTSMYLCASSLRGTGGYEQYFGPGTRLTVT.

The chain's CDR3 is CASSLVGLAGTNTGELFF. CDR3 nucleotide sequence: TGTGCCAGCAGCTTAGTGGGACTAGCGGGTACGAACACCGGGGAGCTGTTTTTT. V and J are TRBV7-2 and TRBJ2-2; the match to TRBD2 covers 12 bases. This CDR3 comprises 18 residues. V dropped 1 base and J dropped 0; count of bases not matched to a gene: 3. Germline CDR1 is SGHTA and CDR2 is FQGNSA.

This clone was picked up one time. The chain is built from TRBV28 and TRBJ2-7; D possibly corresponds to TRBD2 (6 bases). This CDR3 comprises 11 residues. V was shortened by 6 bases and J by 5 bases, with 8 bases between the two germline ends. Germline V gene data show CDR1 as MDHEN and CDR2 as SYDVKM. The CDR3 coding sequence is TGTGCCAGCAGGACTAGAAACGAGCAGTACTTC. It yields the protein CASRTRNEQYF.

CDR3 sequence (DNA): TGCAGCGTTGAAGTGGAGGTCGGTCAGCCCCAGCATTTT. Protein sequence: CSVEVEVGQPQHF. The chain carries TRBV29-1 and TRBJ1-5; no reliable D call. The CDR3 is 13 amino acids. Trimming took 1 base from V and 6 from J, leaving 10 bases between them. CDR1 is SQVTM and CDR2 is ANQGSEA in the germline V gene.

The sample holds a few counts of this clone. The gene calls are TRBV2 and TRBJ1-1; D is perhaps TRBD1 (5 bases). CDR1 and CDR2 (germline): SNHLY, FYNNEI. CDR3 length equals 16 residues. V was cut by 2 bases and J by 1 base, with 14 bases left in between. CDR3 sequence reads: CASSEIGRGKNTEAFF. In DNA form, the CDR3 reads TGTGCCAGCAGTGAAATTGGGCGGGGGAAGAACACTGAAGCTTTCTTT.

A single count supports this clone. The rearrangement links TRBV7-9 to TRBJ2-1; D is possibly TRBD2 (5 bases). The V end was cut by 2 bases, the J end by 1 base, with 9 bases between. Germline V gene sequence: CDR1 SEHNR, CDR2 FQNEAQ (reference sequence). CDR3 length equals 15 residues. Here the CDR3 reads CASSLHRGSYNEQFF. The CDR3 nucleotides read TGTGCCAGCAGCTTACATAGAGGGTCCTACAATGAGCAGTTCTTC. The variable domain in full, with the rest retrieved from reference TRBV7-9 and TRBJ2-1, is DTGVSQNPRHKITKRGQNVTFRCDPISEHNRLYWYRQTLGQGPEFLTYFQNEAQLEKSRLLSDRFSAERPKGSFSTLEIQRTEQGDSAMYLCASSLHRGSYNEQFFGPGTRLTVL.

Written as DNA, the CDR3 is TGTGCCAGCAGTGCGGGACCCCCCTACGAGCAGTACTTC. Translating gives CASSAGPPYEQYF. The chain joins TRBV27 to TRBJ2-7, with D possibly matching TRBD2 (6 bases). Trimming took 5 bases from V and 2 from J, leaving 10 bases between them. The CDR3 sequence is 13 residues long. In germline, CDR1 is MNHEY, CDR2 SMNVEV (reference sequence).

This rearrangement joins TRBV18 to TRBJ2-1, with D possibly being TRBD2 (6 bases). The germline V gene encodes CDR1 KGHSH and CDR2 LQKENI. V lost 4 bases to trimming and J lost 3 bases, with 7 bases between them. There are 13 residues in the CDR3. CDR3 in amino acids: CASSLADYNEQFF. The CDR3, as DNA: TGTGCCAGCTCACTAGCGGACTACAATGAGCAGTTCTTC.

The chain couples TRBV19 to TRBJ2-7; 7 bases fit TRBD1. The CDR3 runs 14 residues. The germline CDR1 and CDR2 sequences are LNHDA and SQIVND (reference sequence). Germline trimming cut 3 bases from V and 6 bases from J; bases unmatched to any gene: 8. CDR3 sequence: CASSIGQGVSEQYF. The CDR3 DNA follows: TGTGCCAGTAGTATTGGTCAGGGGGTCTCCGAGCAGTACTTC.

This chain joins TRBV6-1 and TRBJ2-3; D is unclear. V was clipped by 3 bases and J by 1 base, with 11 bases between them. Germline V gives CDR1 MNHNS, CDR2 SASEGT. The CDR3 contains 15 residues. CDR3 region: CASSESETRTDTQYF. The DNA for the CDR3 is TGTGCCAGCAGTGAGAGCGAGACCCGCACAGATACGCAGTATTTT.

The chain combines TRBV7-9 with TRBJ1-1; D gene ambiguous. The CDR3 runs to 13 residues. The V and J ends lost 0 bases and 10 bases respectively, with 12 bases between them. Germline V gene sequence: CDR1 SEHNR, CDR2 FQNEAQ (reference sequence). CDR3 bases: TGTGCCAGCAGCTTAGCGGGCCCCTATCCAGCTTTCTTT. It codes for CASSLAGPYPAFF.

This clone was counted a single time. The V and J genes are TRBV7-2 and TRBJ2-1; 11 bases are a match to TRBD2. CDR3 size: 19 residues. Per the germline V gene, CDR1 is SGHTA and CDR2 is FQGNSA. After removal of 6 bases from V and 2 bases from J, the junction contained 15 bases not matched to a gene. CDR3 sequence: CASRGDGLAGGIPYNEQFF. Here the CDR3 DNA reads TGTGCCAGCAGGGGGGACGGGCTAGCGGGAGGAATCCCCTACAATGAGCAGTTCTTC.

The V call is TRBV10-2, the J call TRBJ2-7, with 9 bases that match TRBD1. The germline gives CDR1 WSHSY, CDR2 SAAADI. V was pared by 5 bases and J by 2 bases, with 7 bases of the junction left unmatched. This CDR3 spans 15 amino acids. CDR3 nucleotides: TGCGCCAGCAGTCCCAACCGGGACAGGGCCTACGAGCAGTACTTC. Amino acids: CASSPNRDRAYEQYF.

The chain employs TRBV6-1 and TRBJ1-1; 8 bases align to TRBD1. Germline V gene sequence: CDR1 MNHNS, CDR2 SASEGT. V was pared by 3 bases and J by 4 bases, with 4 bases of the junction left unmatched. CDR3 length equals 14 residues. The CDR3 DNA follows: TGTGCCAGCAGTGACCTGACAGGGGCCACTGAAGCTTTCTTT. This sequence encodes CASSDLTGATEAFF.

The gene calls are TRBV24-1 and TRBJ2-2, with TRBD2 matching 8 bases. The germline V gene encodes CDR1 KGHDR and CDR2 SFDVKD. The length of the CDR3 is 16 residues. Trimming removed 1 base from V and 6 bases from J; junction bases left unmatched: 6. The CDR3 loop is CATSDFRTSLAGELFF. The CDR3 nucleotides are TGTGCCACCAGTGATTTTAGGACTAGCTTGGCCGGGGAGCTGTTTTTT.

V is TRBV7-2 and J is TRBJ1-4; 8 positions agree with TRBD1. Germline CDR1 SGHTA, CDR2 FQGNSA. CDR3 length: 17 residues. With V trimmed by 1 base and J by 7 bases, 11 bases remained unmatched. The CDR3, as DNA: TGTGCCAGCAGCTTAGATCGACCATCAGGGGGCCGTGAAAAACTGTTTTTT. It translates to CASSLDRPSGGREKLFF.

The CDR3 DNA follows: TGTGCCAGCGGGTACCGAGGGGGGGACACCGGGGAGCTGTTTTTT. Amino acid sequence: CASGYRGGDTGELFF. The chain has TRBV25-1 and TRBJ2-2, with D possibly being TRBD2 (7 bases). V shed 8 bases and J shed 3 bases, with 16 bases lying between them. In germline, CDR1 is MGHDK, CDR2 SYGVNS. The CDR3 runs 15 residues. Together with reference TRBV25-1 and TRBJ2-2, the CDR3 gives the full variable domain: EADIYQTPRYLVIGTGKKITLECSQTMGHDKMYWYQQDPGMELHLIHYSYGVNSTEKGDLSSESTVSRIRTEHFPLTLESARPSHTSQYLCASGYRGGDTGELFFGEGSRLTVL.

This chain joins TRBV7-2 and TRBJ1-5; 7 positions match TRBD1. This CDR3 region has 15 residues. Germline V gene sequence: CDR1 SGHTA, CDR2 FQGNSA. V lost 2 bases and J lost 6; bases outside the gene matches: 7. CDR3 amino acids: CASSLWVKGAQPQHF. The CDR3 coding sequence is TGTGCCAGCAGCTTATGGGTCAAGGGGGCTCAGCCCCAGCATTTT.

The J gene is TRBJ2-2, the V gene TRBV24-1; the D gene is possibly TRBD1 (7 bases). Germline V lookup: CDR1 KGHDR, CDR2 SFDVKD. V was shortened by 4 bases and J by 7 bases, with 33 bases between the two germline ends. This CDR3 is built from 21 residues. CDR3 DNA: TGTGCCACCAGTGAACAGAAGGGGGCAGGGGATTCGCGGGGACGTGGCGGGGAGCTGTTTTTT. This sequence encodes CATSEQKGAGDSRGRGGELFF.

The V call is TRBV2, the J call TRBJ2-7; D might be TRBD2 (5 bases). CDR1 is SNHLY and CDR2 is FYNNEI in the germline V gene. This CDR3 has 13 residues. Deletions cut 7 bases from V and 2 bases from J, with 12 bases between. CDR3 sequence reads: CASITRPPYEQYF. Here the CDR3 DNA reads TGTGCCAGCATAACTAGACCGCCCTACGAGCAGTACTTC.

In this sample, this clone turned up a few times. V is TRBV7-3 and J is TRBJ2-7; 10 bases map to TRBD2. J gave up 5 bases and V 3 bases, and 7 bases lay outside the gene matches. CDR3 length: 15 residues. CDR1 is SGHTA, CDR2 FQGTGA, per germline. In nucleotides, the CDR3 is TGTGCCAGCAGCTTGGGACTAGCGAGTTTCGACGAGCAGTACTTC. Translated, it gives CASSLGLASFDEQYF.

This chain links TRBV4-1 with TRBJ2-7, with TRBD1 identical over 9 bases. V trimming: 1 base; J trimming: 4 bases; junction bases outside the gene matches: 14. Per germline, CDR1 MGHRA and CDR2 YSYEKL. The CDR3 is 18 residues long. The CDR3 spells CASSQALTGTGRSYEQYF. CDR3 bases: TGCGCCAGCAGCCAAGCGTTAACCGGGACAGGGAGGTCTTACGAGCAGTACTTC.

As concerns this clone: Other DNA sequences within the sample encode an identical CDR3. This chain uses TRBV5-1 with TRBJ2-1, with TRBD2 matching 8 bases. The CDR3 has 14 amino acids. CDR1 is SGHRS and CDR2 is YFSETQ in the germline V gene. The V gene end was trimmed by 2 bases and the J gene end by 3 bases; junction bases not matched to a gene: 1. CDR3: CASSLLADYNEQFF. The CDR3 DNA sequence: TGCGCCAGCAGCTTACTAGCGGACTACAATGAGCAGTTCTTC.